One sample yielded the 26 T cell receptor beta chains listed below, sequenced in a study of T cell repertoires in cytomegalovirus infection. TCRdb used MiXCR to reprocess the reads, holding one entry per CDR3 protein. The sample has around 750,000 distinct CDR3 sequences, around a third seen once; the top ten hold around 12%. Antigens for these TCRs are unknown. The sample was cultured CD8+ T cells from PBMCs, taken from culture after CMV antigen stimulation. These receptors all come from a human donor in good health (CMV status not recorded). Some clones in this sample may be carry-over from other donors' samples.

This clonotype was found a few times. The V and J genes are TRBV6-2 or TRBV6-3 and TRBJ2-1, with D tentatively TRBD1 (6 bases). In germline, CDR1 is MNHEY, CDR2 SVGEGT. Trimming stripped 2 bases from V and 0 bases from J, with 17 bases between. There are 18 residues in the CDR3. The CDR3 region is CASSYLPIQGGSYNEQFF. The CDR3 DNA sequence: TGTGCCAGCAGTTACCTCCCTATACAGGGTGGCTCCTACAATGAGCAGTTCTTC.

This clonotype showed up just a few times. This chain connects TRBV2 to TRBJ1-2; maybe TRBD1 (6 bases). Germline V gene data show CDR1 as SNHLY and CDR2 as FYNNEI. V was clipped by 3 bases and J by 6 bases, with 11 bases between them. This CDR3 is built from 13 residues. The CDR3 sequence: CASSDTGADGYTF. Here the CDR3 DNA reads TGTGCCAGCAGTGACACGGGGGCGGATGGCTACACCTTC.

This clonotype occurred a few times. The chain carries TRBV20-1 and TRBJ2-3, with TRBD2 matching 10 bases. Germline lookup yields CDR1 DFQATT and CDR2 SNEGSKA (reference sequence). The CDR3 runs 16 residues. V was pared by 0 bases and J by 6 bases, with 9 bases of the junction left unmatched. The CDR3 here is CSARETSGAGGDTQYF. The DNA for the CDR3 is TGCAGTGCTAGAGAAACTAGCGGGGCCGGCGGTGATACGCAGTATTTT.

This clonotype was counted between two and nine times. This chain uses TRBV28 with TRBJ1-5; D not certain. The CDR3 is made up of 14 amino acids. V was trimmed by 5 bases and J by 0 bases, leaving 8 bases between them. CDR1 is MDHEN and CDR2 is SYDVKM in the germline V gene. The CDR3 DNA reads TGTGCCAGCAGTAGACTTTATAGCAATCAGCCCCAGCATTTT. Translating it yields CASSRLYSNQPQHF.

The V and J genes are TRBV12-5 and TRBJ2-1, with 8 bases identical to TRBD1. Germline assignment: CDR1 LGHNT and CDR2 FRNRAP. The CDR3 covers 13 residues. V lost 9 bases and J lost 2; bases outside the gene matches: 3. The CDR3 protein is CASTGGTYNEQFF. CDR3 nucleotide sequence: TGTGCTAGCACAGGGGGAACCTACAATGAGCAGTTCTTC.

The chain couples TRBV6-2 or TRBV6-3 to TRBJ2-1; 7 bases align to TRBD1. Unmatched junction bases numbered 7, after V lost 2 bases and J lost 6 bases. Germline lookup yields CDR1 MNHEY and CDR2 SVGEGT. There are 15 residues in the CDR3. The CDR3 here is CASSYPGQFFNEQFF. The CDR3 bases are TGTGCCAGCAGTTACCCGGGACAGTTTTTCAATGAGCAGTTCTTC.

This clonotype was seen only a few times. This rearrangement joins TRBV7-3 to TRBJ2-1; 9 nucleotides align to TRBD1. Germline assignment: CDR1 SGHTA and CDR2 FQGTGA. V dropped 8 bases and J dropped 6; count of bases not matched to a gene: 11. This CDR3 is 15 amino acids long. CDR3 in DNA: TGTGCCAGCCACCAGGGGACAGGGCCTTTCAATGAGCAGTTCTTC. Protein product: CASHQGTGPFNEQFF.

Here the CDR3 reads CASSYEQGREQYV. The CDR3 bases are TGTGCCAGCAGCTATGAACAGGGTCGGGAGCAGTACGTC. This chain joins TRBV7-3 and TRBJ2-7; tentative D call: TRBD1 (6 bases). The CDR3 loop spans 13 amino acids. With 4 bases removed from V and 7 bases from J, the gap between germline ends came to 14 bases. Germline CDR1 SGHTA, CDR2 FQGTGA.

The V gene is TRBV27, the J gene TRBJ1-2; D is perhaps TRBD1 (6 bases). The CDR3 runs to 14 residues. Germline loops: CDR1 MNHEY, CDR2 SMNVEV (reference sequence). V was shortened by 6 bases and J by 3 bases, with 14 bases between the two germline ends. The CDR3 DNA follows: TGTGCCAGCAGGACAGGTGGGGCTTACTATGGCTACACCTTC. It encodes CASRTGGAYYGYTF.

The chain uses TRBV2 and TRBJ2-2, with D hard to call. Trimming removed 1 base from V and 6 bases from J, with 9 bases in between. This CDR3 contains 14 residues. Per the germline V gene, CDR1 is SNHLY and CDR2 is FYNNEI. The CDR3 sequence: CASSEDPYPGELFF. DNA for the CDR3: TGTGCCAGCAGTGAAGACCCATATCCCGGGGAGCTGTTTTTT.

This clonotype turned up a few times. The chain links TRBV3-1 to TRBJ2-3, with no clear D. The CDR3 is 16 amino acids. Germline CDR1 LGHDT, CDR2 YNNKEL (reference sequence). Trimming shortened V by 4 bases and J by 2 bases, and 16 bases separated the two germline ends. The CDR3 sequence is CASSRIKLGFTDTQYF. CDR3 nucleotide sequence: TGTGCCAGCAGCCGCATAAAACTCGGGTTCACAGATACGCAGTATTTT.

Comment on this clonotype: A much more abundant neighbour one base away suggests this may be a read error. The genes are TRBV7-9 and TRBJ2-7; 8 nucleotides match TRBD1. V was clipped by 5 bases and J by 2 bases; unmatched bases: 5. The CDR3 extends over 14 amino acids. CDR1 SEHNR and CDR2 FQNEAQ come from the germline V gene (reference sequence). The CDR3 protein is CASSPPGQAYEQYF. CDR3 bases: TGTGCCAGCAGCCCCCCGGGACAGGCCTACGAGCAGTACTTC.

This sequence joins TRBV27 and TRBJ2-4; D remains ambiguous. The CDR3 sequence is 14 residues long. V shed 7 bases and J shed 1 base, with 11 bases lying between them. Germline lookup yields CDR1 MNHEY and CDR2 SMNVEV (reference sequence). CDR3 DNA: TGTGCCAGCACCCCCGCCAGGGCCAAAAACATTCAGTACTTC. Protein product: CASTPARAKNIQYF.

The V and J genes are TRBV6-2 or TRBV6-3 and TRBJ1-5, with D unresolved. V lost 2 bases to trimming and J lost 0 bases, with 8 bases between them. CDR3 size: 15 residues. Germline CDR1 and CDR2: MNHEY and SVGEGT. CDR3 bases: TGTGCCAGCAGTTACGAGGATCATAGCAATCAGCCCCAGCATTTT. Its protein product is CASSYEDHSNQPQHF.

The rearrangement joins TRBV6-1 to TRBJ2-5; a weak D match, TRBD2 (6 bases). CDR1 and CDR2 from the germline V gene are MNHNS and SASEGT. CDR3 length: 16 residues. V dropped 8 bases and J dropped 7 bases, with 26 bases sitting between them. CDR3 sequence: CASLSYGGPPPWTQYF. Written as DNA, the CDR3 is TGTGCCAGCCTCTCCTACGGGGGTCCCCCACCGTGGACCCAGTACTTC.

There are many counts of this clonotype. The chain employs TRBV7-8 and TRBJ1-2; 10 bases match TRBD1. The V gene end was trimmed by 1 base and the J gene end by 1 base; junction bases not matched to a gene: 6. Germline assignment: CDR1 SGHVS and CDR2 FQNEAQ. The CDR3 covers 17 residues. The CDR3 coding sequence is TGTGCCAGCAGCTTAGGGACAGGGGGAAGGGGTAACTATGGCTACACCTTC. Translation: CASSLGTGGRGNYGYTF.

This clonotype was observed a few times. The rearrangement uses TRBV13 and TRBJ2-3; D not certain. Germline V gene data show CDR1 as PRHDT and CDR2 as FYEKMQ (reference sequence). Trimming removed 5 bases at V and 2 bases at J, with 14 bases between. This CDR3 is 15 amino acids long. CDR3 DNA: TGTGCCAGCAGCCCGGCACCTACCTACACAGATACGCAGTATTTT. Protein: CASSPAPTYTDTQYF.

The chain joins TRBV4-1 to TRBJ2-7, with TRBD1 matching 9 bases. The CDR3 has 16 amino acids. In germline, CDR1 is MGHRA, CDR2 YSYEKL. Trimming removed 0 bases from V and 5 bases from J; junction bases left unmatched: 8. This CDR3 reads CASSQDTGQGIHEQYV. Here the CDR3 DNA reads TGCGCCAGCAGCCAAGATACGGGACAGGGCATCCACGAGCAGTACGTC.

This clonotype was seen a handful of times. The gene calls are TRBV5-1 and TRBJ2-2, with 9 bases that match TRBD1. With V trimmed by 4 bases and J by 1 base, 2 bases remained unmatched. CDR1 and CDR2 (germline): SGHRS, YFSETQ. The CDR3 covers 15 residues. In DNA form, the CDR3 reads TGCGCCAGCAGCGGGACAGGGCTGAACACCGGGGAGCTGTTTTTT. Translating it yields CASSGTGLNTGELFF. Using reference TRBV5-1 and TRBJ2-2 for the parts outside the CDR3, the full variable domain is KAGVTQTPRYLIKTRGQQVTLSCSPISGHRSVSWYQQTPGQGLQFLFEYFSETQRNKGNFPGRFSGRQFSNSRSEMNVSTLELGDSALYLCASSGTGLNTGELFFGEGSRLTVL.

The genes are TRBV28 and TRBJ1-1; weak D call: TRBD1 (6 bases). The CDR3 runs 16 residues. The germline gives CDR1 MDHEN, CDR2 SYDVKM. The V gene lost 2 bases and the J gene lost 3 bases, with 16 bases spanning the gap. The CDR3 DNA is TGTGCCAGCAGTTTAGGGGGCAGCGGCATGGACACTGAAGCTTTCTTT. Its translation: CASSLGGSGMDTEAFF.

V is TRBV12-3 or TRBV12-4 and J is TRBJ2-2, with D hard to call. The V and J ends lost 2 bases and 12 bases respectively, with 7 bases between them. CDR3 size: 11 residues. The CDR3 spells CASSLNMKLFF. Here the CDR3 DNA reads TGTGCCAGCAGTTTAAACATGAAGCTGTTTTTT.

The chain combines TRBV6-4 with TRBJ2-2; D tentatively reads TRBD1 or TRBD2 (6 bases each). Germline loops: CDR1 MRHNA, CDR2 SNTAGT. With 2 bases removed from V and 5 bases from J, the gap between germline ends came to 9 bases. The CDR3 loop spans 14 amino acids. The CDR3 region has the DNA TGTGCCAGCAGTGACCTAGGGGGGACCGGGGAGCTGTTTTTT. This translates into CASSDLGGTGELFF.

In its sample, this clonotype was seen a few times. This sequence joins TRBV5-4 and TRBJ1-4, with D tentatively TRBD1 (6 bases). The CDR3 sequence is 15 residues long. The ends were cut back, 4 bases at V and 4 bases at J, with 14 bases in the middle. Looked up from germline, CDR1 is SGHNT and CDR2 is YYREEE (reference sequence). CDR3 sequence: CASSAGTFNNEKLFF. DNA for the CDR3: TGTGCCAGCAGCGCCGGGACATTCAATAATGAAAAACTGTTTTTT.

This clonotype was found a few times. The V gene is TRBV12-3 or TRBV12-4, the J gene TRBJ2-3, with D perhaps matching TRBD2 (7 bases). The length of the CDR3 is 15 residues. V lost 7 bases to trimming and J lost 3 bases, with 17 bases between them. The chain's CDR3 is CASTKPGGLTDTQYF. The CDR3 DNA reads as TGTGCCAGCACCAAACCCGGGGGGCTGACAGATACGCAGTATTTT.

This chain uses TRBV2 with TRBJ2-5; D might be TRBD2 (7 bases). Germline V gene sequence: CDR1 SNHLY, CDR2 FYNNEI. Trimming took off 4 bases at V and 6 bases at J, with 18 bases between the two ends. The CDR3 extends over 15 amino acids. DNA for the CDR3: TGTGCCAGCAGTGTGGGAACGGGGGGCCAGAAGACCCAGTACTTC. Translated, it gives CASSVGTGGQKTQYF.

The rearrangement links TRBV11-2 to TRBJ2-5; tentatively, D is TRBD2 (7 bases). This CDR3 has 17 residues. Germline V lookup: CDR1 SGHAT, CDR2 FQNNGV. V gave up 8 bases and J gave up 5 bases, with 27 bases separating them. The CDR3 DNA reads TGTGCCAGCGGCATTACCAATCGTCGCGGGGGCCGGGAGACCCAGTACTTC. Translating gives CASGITNRRGGRETQYF.